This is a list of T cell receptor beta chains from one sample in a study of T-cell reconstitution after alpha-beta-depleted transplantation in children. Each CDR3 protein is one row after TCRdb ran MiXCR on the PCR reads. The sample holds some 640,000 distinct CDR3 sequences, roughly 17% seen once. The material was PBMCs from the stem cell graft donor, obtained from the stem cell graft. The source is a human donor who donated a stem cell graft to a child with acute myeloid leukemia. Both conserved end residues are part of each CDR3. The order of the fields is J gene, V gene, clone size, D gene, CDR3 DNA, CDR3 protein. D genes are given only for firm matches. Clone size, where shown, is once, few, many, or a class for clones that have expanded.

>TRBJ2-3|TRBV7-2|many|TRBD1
TGTGCCAGCAGCTCGAGACCGACAGGGGAGTTGGCAGATACGCAGTATTTT
CASSSRPTGELADTQYF
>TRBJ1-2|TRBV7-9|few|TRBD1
TGTGCCAGCAGCTTACCGGACAGGGGGAATGGCTACACCTTC
CASSLPDRGNGYTF
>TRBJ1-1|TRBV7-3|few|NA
TGTGCCAGCAGCTTAAAAGTTATAGGAGGGATGAACACTGAAGCTTTCTTT
CASSLKVIGGMNTEAFF
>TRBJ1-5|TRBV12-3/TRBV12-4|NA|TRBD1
TGTGCCAGCACCTGGGACAGGCGAACGCAAACGTATCAGCCCCAGCATTTT
CASTWDRRTQTYQPQHF
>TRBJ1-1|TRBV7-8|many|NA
TGTGCCAGCAGCTTATCGTTAGGGGTCACTGAAGCTTTCTTT
CASSLSLGVTEAFF
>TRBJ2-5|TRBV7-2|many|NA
TGTGCCAGCAGCTTAGTGGTCCAAGAGACCCAGTACTTC
CASSLVVQETQYF
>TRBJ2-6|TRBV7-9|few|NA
TGTGCCAGCAGCTTATTATCCGCCGGGGCCAACGTCCTGACTTTC
CASSLLSAGANVLTF
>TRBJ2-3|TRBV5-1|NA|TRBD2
TGCGCCAGCAGCTTGATGGGACTACAAGATAGCACAGATACGCAGTATTTT
CASSLMGLQDSTDTQYF
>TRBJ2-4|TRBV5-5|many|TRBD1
TGTGCCAGCAGCCGTGGACAGGGGGACATCATTCAGTACTTC
CASSRGQGDIIQYF
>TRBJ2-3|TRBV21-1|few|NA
TGTGCCAGCAGCAAAGTCCGTTGCATCGGAGATACGCAGTATTTT
CASSKVRCIGDTQYF
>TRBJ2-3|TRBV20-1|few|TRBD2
TGCAGTGCTAGGAGGGGCGGGGGGGCCGGAGATACGCAGTATTTT
CSARRGGGAGDTQYF
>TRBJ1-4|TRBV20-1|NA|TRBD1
TGCAGTGCGACGGACAGGGGAACTAATGAAAAACTGTTTTTT
CSATDRGTNEKLFF
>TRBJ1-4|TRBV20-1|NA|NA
TGCAGTGCTAGAGATACCCGGGCCGGGCATGAAAAACTGTTTTTT
CSARDTRAGHEKLFF
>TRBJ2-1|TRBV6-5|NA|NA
TGTGCCAGCAGTTACTCGGTACTGGTGGGTGAGCAGTTCTTC
CASSYSVLVGEQFF
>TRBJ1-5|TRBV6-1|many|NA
TGTGCCAGCAGTGAAGTTGGGATAGGGCGCGAGGACAATCAGCCCCAGCATTTT
CASSEVGIGREDNQPQHF
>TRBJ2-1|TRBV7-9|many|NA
TGTGCCAGCAGCTTAGGGAGGGGTCCGAGCTCCTACAATGAGCAGTTCTTC
CASSLGRGPSSYNEQFF
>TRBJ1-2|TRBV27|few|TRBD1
TGTGCCAGCAGCATCAGAGGGGGCGCAAATGGCTACACCTTC
CASSIRGGANGYTF
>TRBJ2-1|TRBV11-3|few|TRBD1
TGTGCCAGCAGCTTACAGACTCTATCGGGACAGGGTTGGTATTCCTACAATGAGCAGTTCTTC
CASSLQTLSGQGWYSYNEQFF
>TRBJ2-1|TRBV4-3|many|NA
TGCGCCAGCAGCCAAGAATCCGGGGACTACAATGAGCAGTTCTTC
CASSQESGDYNEQFF
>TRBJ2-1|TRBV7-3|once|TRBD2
TGTGCCAGCAGCGCGGGGACTAGCGGAGTATACAATGAGCAGTTCTTC
CASSAGTSGVYNEQFF
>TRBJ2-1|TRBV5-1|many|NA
TGCGCCAGCAGCTTGGGCGTTTCCCACAATGAGCAGTTCTTC
CASSLGVSHNEQFF
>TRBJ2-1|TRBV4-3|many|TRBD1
TGCGCCAGCAGCCAAGATCCCCCATCCGGCGGACAGGGCGCCTACAATGAGCAGTTCTTC
CASSQDPPSGGQGAYNEQFF
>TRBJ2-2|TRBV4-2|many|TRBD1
TGTGCCAGCAGCCCGACAGGGAACGGGGAGCTGTTTTTT
CASSPTGNGELFF
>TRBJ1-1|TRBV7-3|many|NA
TGTGCCAGCAGCCTAACCCCTGCATCGGCTGAAGCTTTCTTT
CASSLTPASAEAFF
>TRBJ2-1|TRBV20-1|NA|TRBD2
TGCAGTGCCTTAACCTTAACTAGCGGGGTCGATGAGCAGTTCTTC
CSALTLTSGVDEQFF
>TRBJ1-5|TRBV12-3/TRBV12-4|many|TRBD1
TGTGCCAGCAGCCCCAATGGGGGACAGCAGCCCCAGCATTTT
CASSPNGGQQPQHF
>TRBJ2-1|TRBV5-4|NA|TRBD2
TGTGCCAGCAGCTTGAAACTAGCGGGGGCTAATGAGCAGTTCTTC
CASSLKLAGANEQFF
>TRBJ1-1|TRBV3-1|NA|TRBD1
TGTGCCAGCAGCCGACAGGGCCCTCGCCTCTCGAACACTGAAGCTTTCTTT
CASSRQGPRLSNTEAFF
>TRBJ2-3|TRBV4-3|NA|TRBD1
TGCGCCAGCAGCCAAAACCCCGGACAGGACCCCACAGATACGCAGTATTTT
CASSQNPGQDPTDTQYF
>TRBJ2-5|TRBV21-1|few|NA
TGTGCCAGCAGCACCCGGACCGGTCAAGAGACCCAGTACTTC
CASSTRTGQETQYF
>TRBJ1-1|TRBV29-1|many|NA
TGCAGCGCCCTATCCAGGGAGAACACTGAAGCTTTCTTT
CSALSRENTEAFF
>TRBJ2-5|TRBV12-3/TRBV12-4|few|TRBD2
TGTGCCAGCAGCGGGCGGGGGGAAGAGACCCAGTACTTC
CASSGRGEETQYF
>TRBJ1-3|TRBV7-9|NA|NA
TGTGCCAGCAGCGGAGGATCTTTCTCTGGAAAAACCATATATTTT
CASSGGSFSGKTIYF
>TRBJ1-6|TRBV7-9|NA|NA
TGTGCCAGCAGCTTAGGGGCCGAGCATTCACCCCTCCACTTT
CASSLGAEHSPLHF
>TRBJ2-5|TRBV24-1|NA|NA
TGTGCCACCAGTGAGCCCGCGGGGGCGGGAGAGACCCAGTACTTC
CATSEPAGAGETQYF
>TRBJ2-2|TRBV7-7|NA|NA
TGTGCCAGCAGTCGATCTCGGTCCGCCGGGGAGCTGTTTTTT
CASSRSRSAGELFF
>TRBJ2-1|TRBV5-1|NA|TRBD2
TGCGCCAGCAGCCCCATAGCGGGGGGGCGAAATGAGCAGTTCTTC
CASSPIAGGRNEQFF
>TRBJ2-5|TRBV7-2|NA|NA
TGTGCCAGCAGCCACCGGGACTTCCAAGAGACCCAGTACTTC
CASSHRDFQETQYF
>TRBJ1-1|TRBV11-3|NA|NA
TGTGCCAGCAGCTTAGCTCGCGGGGGTGAAGCTTTCTTT
CASSLARGGEAFF
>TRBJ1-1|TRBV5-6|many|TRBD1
TGTGCCAGCAGCCGACAGGGGGGGGACACTGAAGCTTTCTTT
CASSRQGGDTEAFF
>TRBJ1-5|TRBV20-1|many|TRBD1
TGCAGTGCTAGAGAACAGGGGGTGGATCAGCCCCAGCATTTT
CSAREQGVDQPQHF
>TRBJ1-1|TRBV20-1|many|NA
TGCAGTGCTAGAGATTCGCACCGCCGGGGGACTGAAGCTTTCTTT
CSARDSHRRGTEAFF
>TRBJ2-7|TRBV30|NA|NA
TGTGCCTGGAGTGGAGGGATCTACGAGCAGTACTTC
CAWSGGIYEQYF
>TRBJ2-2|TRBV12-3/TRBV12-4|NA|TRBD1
TGTGCCAGCAGTTTTGGGGCAGGGGGCTCCGGGGAGCTGTTTTTT
CASSFGAGGSGELFF
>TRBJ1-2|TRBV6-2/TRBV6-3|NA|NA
TGTGCCAGCAGTTACGCAGGGTATGGCTACACCTTC
CASSYAGYGYTF
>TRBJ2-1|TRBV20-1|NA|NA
TGCAGTGCTAGAGATCGGCTACGGCCGAGCTCCTACAATGAGCAGTTCTTC
CSARDRLRPSSYNEQFF
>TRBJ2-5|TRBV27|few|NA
TGTGCCAGCAGTGGGTTGAAAGACAGCCAAGAGACCCAGTACTTC
CASSGLKDSQETQYF
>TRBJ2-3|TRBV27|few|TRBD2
TGTGCCAGCACTCCGTCCGGGGGGGGCAGCACAGATACGCAGTATTTT
CASTPSGGGSTDTQYF